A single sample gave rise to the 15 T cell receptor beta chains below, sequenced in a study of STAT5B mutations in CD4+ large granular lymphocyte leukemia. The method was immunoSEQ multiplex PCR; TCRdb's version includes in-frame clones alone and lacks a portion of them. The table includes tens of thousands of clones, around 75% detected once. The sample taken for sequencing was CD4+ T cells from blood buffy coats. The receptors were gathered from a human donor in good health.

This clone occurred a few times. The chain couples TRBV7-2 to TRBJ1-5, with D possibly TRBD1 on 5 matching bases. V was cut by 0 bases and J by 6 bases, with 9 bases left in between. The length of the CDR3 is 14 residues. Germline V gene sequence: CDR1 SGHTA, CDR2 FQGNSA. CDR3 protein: CASSLAVGGQPQHF. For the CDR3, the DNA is TGTGCCAGCAGCTTAGCTGTCGGGGGTCAGCCCCAGCATTTT. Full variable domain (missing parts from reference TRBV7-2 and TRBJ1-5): GAGVSQSPSNKVTEKGKDVELRCDPISGHTALYWYRQSLGQGLEFLIYFQGNSAPDKSGLPSDRFSAERTGGSVSTLTIQRTQQEDSAVYLCASSLAVGGQPQHFGDGTRLSIL.

The CDR3 reads CASRKSGRAGARETQYF. In nucleotides, the CDR3 is TGCGCCAGCAGAAAGTCGGGCAGGGCGGGCGCCAGGGAGACCCAGTACTTC. The V and J genes are TRBV5-1 and TRBJ2-5; D could derive from TRBD1 or TRBD2 (5 bases each). The V end lost 5 bases, the J end lost 5 bases, and 25 bases lay between the germline ends. The CDR3 length is 17 residues. Germline CDR1 SGHRS, CDR2 YFSETQ.

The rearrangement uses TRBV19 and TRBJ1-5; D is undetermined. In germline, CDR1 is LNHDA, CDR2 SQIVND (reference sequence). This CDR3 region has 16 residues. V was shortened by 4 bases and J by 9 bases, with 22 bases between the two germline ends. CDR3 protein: CASSSMSPYTIGPQHF. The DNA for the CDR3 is TGTGCCAGTAGTAGCATGAGCCCCTACACGATCGGGCCCCAGCATTTT.

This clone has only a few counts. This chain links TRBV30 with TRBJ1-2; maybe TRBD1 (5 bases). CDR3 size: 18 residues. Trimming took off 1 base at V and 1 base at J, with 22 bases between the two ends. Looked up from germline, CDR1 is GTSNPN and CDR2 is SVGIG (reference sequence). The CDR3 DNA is TGTGCCTGGAGTGGAACCTCCCCCAGACAGACTATTAACTATGGCTACACCTTC. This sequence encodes CAWSGTSPRQTINYGYTF. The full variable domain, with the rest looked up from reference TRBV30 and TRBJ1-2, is SQTIHQWPATLVQPVGSPLSLECTVEGTSNPNLYWYRQAAGRGLQLLFYSVGIGQISSEVPQNLSASRPQDRQFILSSKKLLLSDSGFYLCAWSGTSPRQTINYGYTFGSGTRLTVV.

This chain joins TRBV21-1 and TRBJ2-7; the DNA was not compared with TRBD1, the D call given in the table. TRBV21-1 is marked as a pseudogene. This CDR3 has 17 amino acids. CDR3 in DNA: TGTGCCAGCAGCAAAGCGGACAACAGGGGACCCTCCGACGAGCAGTACTTC. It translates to CASSKADNRGPSDEQYF.

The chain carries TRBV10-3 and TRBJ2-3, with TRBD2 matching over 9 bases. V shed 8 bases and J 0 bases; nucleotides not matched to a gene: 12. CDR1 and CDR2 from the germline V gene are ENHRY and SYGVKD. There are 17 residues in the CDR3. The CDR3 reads CAIGEGATSGSTDTQYF. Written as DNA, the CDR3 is TGTGCCATCGGGGAGGGCGCGACTAGCGGAAGCACAGATACGCAGTATTTT.

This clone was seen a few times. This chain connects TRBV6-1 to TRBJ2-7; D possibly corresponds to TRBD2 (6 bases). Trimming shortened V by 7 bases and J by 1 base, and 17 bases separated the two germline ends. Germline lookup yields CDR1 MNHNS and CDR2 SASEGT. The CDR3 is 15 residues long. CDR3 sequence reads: CASTMKRERSYEQYF. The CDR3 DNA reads TGTGCCAGCACCATGAAACGGGAGAGGTCCTACGAGCAGTACTTC.

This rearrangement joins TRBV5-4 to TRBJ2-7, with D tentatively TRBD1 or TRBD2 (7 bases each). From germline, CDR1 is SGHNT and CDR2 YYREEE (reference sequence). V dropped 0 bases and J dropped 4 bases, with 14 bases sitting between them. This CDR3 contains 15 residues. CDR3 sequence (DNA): TGTGCCAGCAGCTTGGATCCAGGGGGGGAATACGAGCAGTACTTC. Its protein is CASSLDPGGEYEQYF.

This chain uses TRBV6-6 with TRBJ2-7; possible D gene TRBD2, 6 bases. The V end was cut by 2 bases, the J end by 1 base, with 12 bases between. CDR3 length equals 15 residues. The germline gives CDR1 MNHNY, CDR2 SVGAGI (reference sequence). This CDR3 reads CASSYNREPSYEQYF. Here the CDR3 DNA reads TGTGCCAGCAGTTACAACCGGGAGCCATCCTACGAGCAGTACTTC.

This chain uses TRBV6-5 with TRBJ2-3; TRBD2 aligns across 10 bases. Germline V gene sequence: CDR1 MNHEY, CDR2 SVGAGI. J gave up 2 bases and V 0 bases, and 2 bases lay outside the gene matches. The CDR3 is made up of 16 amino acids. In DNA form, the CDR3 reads TGTGCCAGCAGTTACTCGAGCGGGAGGGCCACAGATACGCAGTATTTT. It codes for CASSYSSGRATDTQYF.

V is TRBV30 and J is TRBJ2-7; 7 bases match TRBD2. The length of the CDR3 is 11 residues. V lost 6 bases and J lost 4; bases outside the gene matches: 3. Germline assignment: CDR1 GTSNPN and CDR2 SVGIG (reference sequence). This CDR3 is CACGRGYEQYF. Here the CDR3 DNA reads TGTGCCTGTGGGAGGGGTTACGAGCAGTACTTC.

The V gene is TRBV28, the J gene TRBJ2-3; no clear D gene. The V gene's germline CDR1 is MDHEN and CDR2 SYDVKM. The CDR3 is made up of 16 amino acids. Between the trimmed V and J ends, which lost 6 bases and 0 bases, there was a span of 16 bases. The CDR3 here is CASSAPRVGSTDTQYF. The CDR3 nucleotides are TGTGCCAGCAGCGCCCCCCGGGTGGGAAGCACAGATACGCAGTATTTT.

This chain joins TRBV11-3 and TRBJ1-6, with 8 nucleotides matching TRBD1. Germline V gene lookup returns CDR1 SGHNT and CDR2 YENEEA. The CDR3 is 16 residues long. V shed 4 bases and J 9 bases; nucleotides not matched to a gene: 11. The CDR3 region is CASSSQMTGAGSPLHF. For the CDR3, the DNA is TGTGCCAGCAGCTCCCAAATGACAGGGGCCGGTTCACCCCTCCACTTT.

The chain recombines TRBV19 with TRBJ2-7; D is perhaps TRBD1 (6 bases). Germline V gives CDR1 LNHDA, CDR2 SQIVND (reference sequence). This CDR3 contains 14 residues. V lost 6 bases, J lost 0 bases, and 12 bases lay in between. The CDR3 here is CASSRGQSSYEQYF. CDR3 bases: TGTGCCAGTAGCCGCGGACAGAGCTCCTACGAGCAGTACTTC. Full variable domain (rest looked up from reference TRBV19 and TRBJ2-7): DGGITQSPKYLFRKEGQNVTLSCEQNLNHDAMYWYRQDPGQGLRLIYYSQIVNDFQKGDIAEGYSVSREKKESFPLTVTSAQKNPTAFYLCASSRGQSSYEQYFGPGTRLTVT.

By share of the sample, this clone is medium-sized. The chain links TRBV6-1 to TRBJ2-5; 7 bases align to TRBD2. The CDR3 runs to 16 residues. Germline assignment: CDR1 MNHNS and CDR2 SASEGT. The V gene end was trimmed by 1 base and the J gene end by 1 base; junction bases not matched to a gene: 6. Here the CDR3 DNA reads TGTGCCAGCAGTGAAGGGATTGGGACTACCCAAGAGACCCAGTACTTC. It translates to CASSEGIGTTQETQYF.